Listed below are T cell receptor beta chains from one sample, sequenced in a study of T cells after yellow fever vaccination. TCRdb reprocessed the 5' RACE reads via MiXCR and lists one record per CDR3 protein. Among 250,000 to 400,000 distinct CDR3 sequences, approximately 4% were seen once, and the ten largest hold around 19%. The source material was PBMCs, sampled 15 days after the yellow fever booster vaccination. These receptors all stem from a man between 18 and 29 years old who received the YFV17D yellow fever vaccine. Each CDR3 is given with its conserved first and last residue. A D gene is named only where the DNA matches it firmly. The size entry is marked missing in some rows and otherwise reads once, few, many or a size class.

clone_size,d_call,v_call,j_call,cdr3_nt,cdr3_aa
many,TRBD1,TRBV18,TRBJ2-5,TGTGCCAGCTCACGGACAGGGCTGGAGACCCAGTACTTC,CASSRTGLETQYF
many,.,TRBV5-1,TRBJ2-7,TGCGCCAGCACCCTTGTATCGGGGCGCGAGCAGTACTTC,CASTLVSGREQYF
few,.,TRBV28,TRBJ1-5,TGTGCCAGCAGTTTCGGGGGGGTTGATCAGCCCCAGCATTTT,CASSFGGVDQPQHF
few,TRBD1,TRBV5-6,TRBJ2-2,TGTGCCAGCAGCCCAACTGACAGGGAGTACACCGGGGAGCTGTTTTTT,CASSPTDREYTGELFF
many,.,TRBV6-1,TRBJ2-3,TGTGCCAGCACCCGGACCACAGATACGCAGTATTTT,CASTRTTDTQYF
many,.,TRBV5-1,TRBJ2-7,TGTGCCAGCAGCTTAGGTGTCAGCTACGAGCAGTACTTC,CASSLGVSYEQYF
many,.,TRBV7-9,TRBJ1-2,TGTGCCAGCAGCCTTACGGATAACTATGGCTACACCTTC,CASSLTDNYGYTF
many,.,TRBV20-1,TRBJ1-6,TGCAGTGCTAGAGCCATGGACACGGGTGGTGATTCACCCCTCCACTTT,CSARAMDTGGDSPLHF
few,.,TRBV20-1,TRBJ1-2,TGCAGTGCTAGAGATGTCAGGAACTATGGCTACACCTTC,CSARDVRNYGYTF
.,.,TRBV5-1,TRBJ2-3,TGCGCCAGCAGCCGGGGCCTAGCGCCAGATACGCAGTATTTT,CASSRGLAPDTQYF
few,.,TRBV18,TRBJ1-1,TGTGCCAGCTCACCTTTCCCGGGGGGCGCGGGCACTGAAGCTTTCTTT,CASSPFPGGAGTEAFF
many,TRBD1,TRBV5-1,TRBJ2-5,TGCGCCAGCAGGAACATACAGGGGTACCAAAGAACCCAGTACTTC,CASRNIQGYQRTQYF